Reported below is one TCR beta chain. Its antigen remains unidentified. Oncomine TCR Beta short-read sequencing was applied to DNA from cultured CD4+ T cells. TCRdb re-derived calls from the PCR reads in MiXCR, one entry per CDR3 protein. This sample yields 15,000 or so distinct CDR3 sequences, of which approximately 70% are seen a single time; about 16% belongs to the top ten. The data stem from a study of vaccination and CD4 T cells after COVID-19. On the study more broadly: Convalescent donors totaled six males and four females, including two who were Hispanic. In culture, cells were exposed to overlapping spike peptides from SARS-CoV-2, HCoV-NL63, HCoV-OC43 and HCoV-229E. For control cultures, the treatment was a CEFX pool, an HIV-1 Nef pool, or no peptide.

Treatment reported: approximately 9-day PBMC culture with coronavirus spike peptide pools or control peptides (ViraFEST assay). Per-well cultures of two million PBMCs received about 10 IU/ml IL-2 and 8.5 to 10 ug/ml peptide pools. The CDR3 covers 14 residues. J lost 4 bases, V lost 6 bases, and 8 bases had no gene match. Germline assignment: CDR1 LNHDA and CDR2 SQIVND (reference sequence). The chain combines TRBV19 with TRBJ2-7; 8 bases are a match to TRBD1. The receptor was derived from a human donor who had recovered from COVID-19. Specimen: CD4+ T cells from blood, cultured in vitro. Written as DNA, the CDR3 is TGTGCCAGTAGCCGAGGACAGGGACCATACGAGCAGTACTTC. It yields the protein CASSRGQGPYEQYF. Using reference TRBV19 and TRBJ2-7 for the parts outside the CDR3, the full variable domain is DGGITQSPKYLFRKEGQNVTLSCEQNLNHDAMYWYRQDPGQGLRLIYYSQIVNDFQKGDIAEGYSVSREKKESFPLTVTSAQKNPTAFYLCASSRGQGPYEQYFGPGTRLTVT.